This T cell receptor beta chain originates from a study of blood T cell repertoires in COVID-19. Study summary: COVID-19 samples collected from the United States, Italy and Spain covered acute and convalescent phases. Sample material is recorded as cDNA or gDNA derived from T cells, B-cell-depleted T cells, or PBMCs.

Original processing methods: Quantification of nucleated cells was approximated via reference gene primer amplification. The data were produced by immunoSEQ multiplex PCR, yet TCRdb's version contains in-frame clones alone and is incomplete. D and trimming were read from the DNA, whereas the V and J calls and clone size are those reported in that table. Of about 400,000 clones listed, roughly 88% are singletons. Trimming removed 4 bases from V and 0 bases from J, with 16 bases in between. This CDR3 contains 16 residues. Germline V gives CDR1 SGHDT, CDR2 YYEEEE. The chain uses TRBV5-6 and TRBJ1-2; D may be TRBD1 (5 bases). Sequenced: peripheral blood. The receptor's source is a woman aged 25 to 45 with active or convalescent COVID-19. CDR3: CASSAPWGGANYGYTF. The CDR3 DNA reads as TGTGCCAGCAGCGCACCCTGGGGGGGAGCTAACTATGGCTACACCTTC.